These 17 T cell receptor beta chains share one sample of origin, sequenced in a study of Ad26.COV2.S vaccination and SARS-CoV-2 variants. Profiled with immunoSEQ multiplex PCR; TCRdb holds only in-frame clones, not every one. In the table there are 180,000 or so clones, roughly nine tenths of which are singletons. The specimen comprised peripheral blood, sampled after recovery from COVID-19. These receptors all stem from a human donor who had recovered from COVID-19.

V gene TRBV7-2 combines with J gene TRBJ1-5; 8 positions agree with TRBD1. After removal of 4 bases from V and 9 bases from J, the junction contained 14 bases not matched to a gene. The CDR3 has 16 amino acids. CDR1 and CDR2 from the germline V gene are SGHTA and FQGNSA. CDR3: CASSSFPPGTGWPQHF. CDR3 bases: TGTGCCAGCAGCTCTTTTCCCCCGGGGACAGGCTGGCCCCAGCATTTT.

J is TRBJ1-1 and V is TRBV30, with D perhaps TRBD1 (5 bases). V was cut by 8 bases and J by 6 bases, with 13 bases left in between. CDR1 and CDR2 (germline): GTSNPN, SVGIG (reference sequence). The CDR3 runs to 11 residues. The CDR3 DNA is TGTGCCGGAGGGGAAGTCGCTGAAGCTTTCTTT. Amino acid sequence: CAGGEVAEAFF.

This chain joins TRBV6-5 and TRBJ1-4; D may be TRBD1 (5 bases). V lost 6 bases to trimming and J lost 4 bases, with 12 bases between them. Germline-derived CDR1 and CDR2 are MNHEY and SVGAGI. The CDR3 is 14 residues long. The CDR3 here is CASSPGGINEKLFF. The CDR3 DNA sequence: TGTGCCAGCAGCCCGGGGGGTATTAATGAAAAACTGTTTTTT.

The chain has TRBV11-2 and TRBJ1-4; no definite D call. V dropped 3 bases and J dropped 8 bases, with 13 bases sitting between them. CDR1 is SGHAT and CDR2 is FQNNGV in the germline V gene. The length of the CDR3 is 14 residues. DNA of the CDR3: TGTGCCAGCAGCTTCGGGCCCTCAAGGGAAAAACTGTTTTTT. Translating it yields CASSFGPSREKLFF. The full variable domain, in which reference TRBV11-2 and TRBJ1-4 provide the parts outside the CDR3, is EAGVAQSPRYKIIEKRQSVAFWCNPISGHATLYWYQQILGQGPKLLIQFQNNGVVDDSQLPKDRFSAERLKGVDSTLKIQPAKLEDSAVYLCASSFGPSREKLFFGSGTQLSVL.

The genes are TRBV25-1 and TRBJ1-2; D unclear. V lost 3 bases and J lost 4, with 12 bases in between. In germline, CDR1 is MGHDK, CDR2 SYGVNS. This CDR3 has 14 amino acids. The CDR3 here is CASSDSGLIYGYTF. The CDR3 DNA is TGTGCCAGCAGTGATTCCGGACTGATCTATGGCTACACCTTC.

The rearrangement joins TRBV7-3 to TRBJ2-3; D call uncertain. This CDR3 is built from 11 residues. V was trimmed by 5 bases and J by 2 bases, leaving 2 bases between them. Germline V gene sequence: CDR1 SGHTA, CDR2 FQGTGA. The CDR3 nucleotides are TGTGCCAGCAGCAACACAGATACGCAGTATTTT. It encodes CASSNTDTQYF.

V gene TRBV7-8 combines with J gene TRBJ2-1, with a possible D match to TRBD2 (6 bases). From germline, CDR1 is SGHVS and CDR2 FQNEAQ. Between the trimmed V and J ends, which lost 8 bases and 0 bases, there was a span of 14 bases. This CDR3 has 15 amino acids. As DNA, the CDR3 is TGTGCCAGCTCTAATAGCGGTGGCTCCTACAATGAGCAGTTCTTC. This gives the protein CASSNSGGSYNEQFF.

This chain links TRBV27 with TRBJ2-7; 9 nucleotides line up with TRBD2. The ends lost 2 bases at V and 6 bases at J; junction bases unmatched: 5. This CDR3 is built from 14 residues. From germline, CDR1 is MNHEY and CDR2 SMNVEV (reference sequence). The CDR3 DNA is TGTGCCAGCAGTTTAGCGGGAGGGAGGACCGAGCAGTACTTC. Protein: CASSLAGGRTEQYF.

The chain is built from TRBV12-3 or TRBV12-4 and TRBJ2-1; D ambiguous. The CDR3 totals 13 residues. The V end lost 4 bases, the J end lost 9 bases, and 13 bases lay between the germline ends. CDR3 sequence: CASSSGLNGEQFF. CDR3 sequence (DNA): TGTGCCAGCAGTTCCGGCCTCAACGGTGAGCAGTTCTTC.

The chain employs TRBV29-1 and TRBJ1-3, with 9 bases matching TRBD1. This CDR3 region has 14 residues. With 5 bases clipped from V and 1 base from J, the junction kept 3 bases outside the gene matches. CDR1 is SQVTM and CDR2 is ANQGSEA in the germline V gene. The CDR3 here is CSVWDRVSGNTIYF. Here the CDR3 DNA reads TGCAGCGTTTGGGACAGGGTATCTGGAAACACCATATATTTT.

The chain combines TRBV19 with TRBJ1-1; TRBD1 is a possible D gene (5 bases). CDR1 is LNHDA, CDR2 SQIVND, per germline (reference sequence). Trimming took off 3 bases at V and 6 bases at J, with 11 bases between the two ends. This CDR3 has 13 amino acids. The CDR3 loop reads CASSMDRGAEAFF. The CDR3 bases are TGTGCCAGTAGTATGGATAGGGGCGCTGAAGCTTTCTTT.

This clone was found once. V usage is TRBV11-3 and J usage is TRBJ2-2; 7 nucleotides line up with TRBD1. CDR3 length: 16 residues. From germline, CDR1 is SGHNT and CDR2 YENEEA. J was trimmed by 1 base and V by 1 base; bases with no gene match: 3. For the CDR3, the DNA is TGTGCCAGCAGCTTAGTAGGGACAGTGAACACCGGGGAGCTGTTTTTT. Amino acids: CASSLVGTVNTGELFF.

DNA of the CDR3: TGTGCCAGCAGCTTAGATCCCTGGATGACCCAGTACTTC. Translating it yields CASSLDPWMTQYF. The chain carries TRBV7-2 and TRBJ2-5, with D unclear. Trimming took 1 base from V and 7 from J, leaving 10 bases between them. The CDR3 runs 13 residues. Germline V CDR1 and CDR2: SGHTA, FQGNSA.

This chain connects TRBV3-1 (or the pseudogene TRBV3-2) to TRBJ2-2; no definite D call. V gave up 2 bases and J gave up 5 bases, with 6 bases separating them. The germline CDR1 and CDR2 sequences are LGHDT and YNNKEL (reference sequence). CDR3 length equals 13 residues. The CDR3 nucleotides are TGTGCCAGCAGCCAACCAGGTACCGGGGAGCTGTTTTTT. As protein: CASSQPGTGELFF.

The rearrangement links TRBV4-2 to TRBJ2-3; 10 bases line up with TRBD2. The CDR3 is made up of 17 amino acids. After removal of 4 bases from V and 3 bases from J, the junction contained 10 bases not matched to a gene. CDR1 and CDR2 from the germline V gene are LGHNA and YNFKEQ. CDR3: CASSPNSGRHTTDTQYF. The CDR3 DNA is TGTGCCAGCAGCCCAAATAGCGGGAGGCACACGACAGATACGCAGTATTTT.

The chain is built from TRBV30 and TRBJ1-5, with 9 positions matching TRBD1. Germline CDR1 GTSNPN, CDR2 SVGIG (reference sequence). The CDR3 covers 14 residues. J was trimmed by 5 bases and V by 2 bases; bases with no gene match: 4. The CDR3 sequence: CAWSWTGDHQPQHF. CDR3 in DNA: TGTGCCTGGAGTTGGACAGGGGACCATCAGCCCCAGCATTTT. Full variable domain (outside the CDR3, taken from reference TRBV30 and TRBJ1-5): SQTIHQWPATLVQPVGSPLSLECTVEGTSNPNLYWYRQAAGRGLQLLFYSVGIGQISSEVPQNLSASRPQDRQFILSSKKLLLSDSGFYLCAWSWTGDHQPQHFGDGTRLSIL.

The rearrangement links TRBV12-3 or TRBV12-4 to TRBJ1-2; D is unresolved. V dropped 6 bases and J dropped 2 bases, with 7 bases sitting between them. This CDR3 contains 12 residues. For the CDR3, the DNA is TGTGCCAGCAGCACTTACAACTATGGCTACACCTTC. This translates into CASSTYNYGYTF.